A few counts support the clone carrying this TCR beta chain. This record belongs to a study of blood T cell repertoires in COVID-19. Across the whole study: From the United States, Italy and Spain came samples of acute and convalescent COVID-19.

Germline CDR1 SGHDT, CDR2 YYEEEE. The V gene end was trimmed by 5 bases and the J gene end by 4 bases; junction bases not matched to a gene: 8. This CDR3 is 15 amino acids long. Per the study methods: From reference gene primer amplification, estimates of nucleated cell counts were derived. Assay used: immunoSEQ multiplex PCR; TCRdb lists only in-frame clones, some missing. From that table come the V and J calls and clone size; the DNA was used to work out D and trimming. The sample has a few hundred thousand clones, approximately 85% seen once. This TCR derives from a human donor in a cohort sampled during active COVID-19. The chain carries TRBV5-6 and TRBJ2-1; TRBD2 aligns across 8 bases. The specimen sequenced was peripheral blood. The CDR3 here is CASRTLADPYNEQFF. CDR3 bases: TGTGCCAGCAGGACACTAGCGGATCCTTACAATGAGCAGTTCTTC.